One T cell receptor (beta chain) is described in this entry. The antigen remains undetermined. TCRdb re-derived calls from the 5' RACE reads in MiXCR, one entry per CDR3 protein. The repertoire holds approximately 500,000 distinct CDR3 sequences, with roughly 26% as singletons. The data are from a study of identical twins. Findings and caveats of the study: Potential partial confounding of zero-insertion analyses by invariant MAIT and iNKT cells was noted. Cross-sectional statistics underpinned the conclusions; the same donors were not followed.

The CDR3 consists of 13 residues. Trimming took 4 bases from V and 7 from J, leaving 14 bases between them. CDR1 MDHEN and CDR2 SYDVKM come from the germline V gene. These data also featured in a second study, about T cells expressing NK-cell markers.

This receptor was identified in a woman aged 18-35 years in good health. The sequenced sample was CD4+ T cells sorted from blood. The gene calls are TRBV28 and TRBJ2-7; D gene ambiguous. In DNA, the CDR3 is TGTGCCAGCAGTTCGATCTATCCGATTGAGCAGTACTTC. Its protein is CASSSIYPIEQYF.